These 26 T cell receptor beta chains were all obtained from the same sample, sequenced in a study of blood T cell repertoires in COVID-19. Using immunoSEQ multiplex PCR, the repertoire was profiled, and TCRdb retains in-frame clones only, with some absent. The sample carries about 81,000 clones, roughly 91% recorded once. Sequences were obtained from peripheral blood. These receptors originate from a woman between 50 and 59 years old in a cohort sampled during active COVID-19.

The rearrangement joins TRBV7-9 to TRBJ2-7; D possibly corresponds to TRBD1 (6 bases). CDR3 length equals 16 residues. The V gene's germline CDR1 is SEHNR and CDR2 FQNEAQ (reference sequence). Trimming stripped 5 bases from V and 3 bases from J, with 20 bases between. For the CDR3, the DNA is TGTGCCAGCAGCCGGCTAAGTACGGACAGTCACTACGAGCAGTACTTC. It translates to CASSRLSTDSHYEQYF.

V and J are TRBV28 and TRBJ1-6; 10 bases match TRBD1. CDR3 length: 19 amino acids. V was clipped by 5 bases and J by 10 bases; unmatched bases: 20. The germline V gene has CDR1 MDHEN and CDR2 SYDVKM. In nucleotides, the CDR3 is TGTGCCAGCAGTCCATCCCCCGCCCCGGGACAGGGGTTGGTATCACCCCTCCACTTT. The encoded protein is CASSPSPAPGQGLVSPLHF.

This rearrangement joins TRBV11-2 to TRBJ1-1, with D possibly matching TRBD1 (6 bases). Germline values: CDR1 SGHAT, CDR2 FQNNGV. The CDR3 has 14 amino acids. Trimming stripped 3 bases from V and 10 bases from J, with 18 bases between. In DNA, the CDR3 is TGTGCCAGCAGCTTCGGGGGGGCCGGTTGGGGAGCTTTCTTT. Residues: CASSFGGAGWGAFF.

The chain employs TRBV5-6 and TRBJ2-3, with TRBD2 matching 10 bases. J was trimmed by 1 base and V by 0 bases; bases with no gene match: 11. CDR1 and CDR2 from the germline V gene are SGHDT and YYEEEE. This CDR3 region has 19 residues. The CDR3 coding sequence is TGTGCCAGCAGCTTGGTCCGCCTAGCGGGAGAATGGGGCACAGATACGCAGTATTTT. Protein product: CASSLVRLAGEWGTDTQYF.

The rearrangement joins TRBV5-1 to TRBJ2-1; 14 nucleotides agree with TRBD2. Per germline, CDR1 SGHRS and CDR2 YFSETQ. V trimming: 4 bases; J trimming: 6 bases; junction bases outside the gene matches: 3. This CDR3 is 15 amino acids long. The CDR3 sequence is CASSTTSGRVNEQFF. The CDR3 DNA is TGCGCCAGCAGCACGACTAGCGGGAGGGTCAATGAGCAGTTCTTC.

V gene TRBV9 combines with J gene TRBJ2-3; D is perhaps TRBD2 (6 bases). The germline gives CDR1 SGDLS, CDR2 YYNGEE. Deletions cut 6 bases from V and 4 bases from J, with 15 bases between. The CDR3 runs 14 residues. Here the CDR3 DNA reads TGTGCCAGCAATCTAGGGGACTCTGCAGATACGCAGTATTTT. Its protein is CASNLGDSADTQYF.

The V and J genes are TRBV7-9 and TRBJ1-1; D is uncertain. V lost 3 bases and J lost 3, with 8 bases in between. Germline V CDR1 and CDR2: SEHNR, FQNEAQ (reference sequence). This CDR3 is built from 13 residues. Written as DNA, the CDR3 is TGTGCCAGCAGCTTCTTCTCGGACACTGAAGCTTTCTTT. Its translation: CASSFFSDTEAFF.

The chain uses TRBV9 and TRBJ2-5; 8 nucleotides agree with TRBD1. V was clipped by 2 bases and J by 3 bases; unmatched bases: 9. Germline V gene lookup returns CDR1 SGDLS and CDR2 YYNGEE. The CDR3 runs 16 residues. The CDR3 nucleotides read TGTGCCAGCAGCGTCGGACAGGGTATGAGAAAAGAGACCCAGTACTTC. Protein: CASSVGQGMRKETQYF.

V usage is TRBV19 and J usage is TRBJ2-3; 9 nucleotides agree with TRBD2. Germline V lookup: CDR1 LNHDA, CDR2 SQIVND (reference sequence). Losses at the gene ends were 0 bases for V and 5 bases for J; bases not matched to a gene: 9. The CDR3 is made up of 17 amino acids. CDR3 nucleotides: TGTGCCAGTAGTATAGATGGCGGGGGGGCCGTAGTAGATACGCAGTATTTT. Its translation: CASSIDGGGAVVDTQYF.

Written as DNA, the CDR3 is TGTGCCAGCAGCCGTTCAGGGGGAACAGATACGCAGTATTTT. Its protein product is CASSRSGGTDTQYF. This chain links TRBV7-3 with TRBJ2-3; TRBD1 aligns across 7 bases. Germline loops: CDR1 SGHTA, CDR2 FQGTGA. This CDR3 has 14 amino acids. The V and J ends lost 5 bases and 3 bases, in that order; junction bases with no gene match: 5.

This CDR3 is CASSFSSGSPLHF. The CDR3 nucleotides are TGTGCCAGCAGCTTTAGTAGCGGTTCACCCCTCCACTTT. This chain joins TRBV11-3 and TRBJ1-6; no clear D. Trimming left V 3 bases short and J 9 bases short, with 9 bases between. The CDR3 spans 13 residues. From germline, CDR1 is SGHNT and CDR2 YENEEA.

This sequence joins TRBV28 and TRBJ2-3, with 14 nucleotides matching TRBD2. V was pared by 6 bases and J by 10 bases, with 6 bases of the junction left unmatched. The CDR3 runs 14 residues. CDR1 and CDR2 (germline): MDHEN, SYDVKM. Here the CDR3 reads CASRPGTSGSAQYF. CDR3 sequence (DNA): TGTGCCAGCAGACCGGGGACTAGCGGGAGTGCGCAGTATTTT.

The gene calls are TRBV2 and TRBJ1-1; D may be TRBD1 (6 bases). Germline values: CDR1 SNHLY, CDR2 FYNNEI. CDR3 size: 14 residues. With 4 bases removed from V and 1 base from J, the gap between germline ends came to 10 bases. The CDR3 nucleotides read TGTGCCAGCAGTGTTGTAGGGGGGAACACTGAAGCTTTCTTT. It is translated as CASSVVGGNTEAFF. The variable domain in full, with the rest retrieved from reference TRBV2 and TRBJ1-1, is EPEVTQTPSHQVTQMGQEVILRCVPISNHLYFYWYRQILGQKVEFLVSFYNNEISEKSEIFDDQFSVERPDGSNFTLKIRSTKLEDSAMYFCASSVVGGNTEAFFGQGTRLTVV.

The J gene is TRBJ1-2, the V gene TRBV6-5; TRBD1 might be the D (5 bases). Trimming took off 8 bases at V and 2 bases at J, with 12 bases between the two ends. Looked up from germline, CDR1 is MNHEY and CDR2 is SVGAGI. This CDR3 region has 13 residues. Written as DNA, the CDR3 is TGTGCCAGCGCCCTGGACAAGAACTATGGCTACACCTTC. Protein sequence: CASALDKNYGYTF.

The chain couples TRBV27 to TRBJ2-5; tentatively, D is TRBD2 (6 bases). The ends were cut back, 0 bases at V and 7 bases at J, with 9 bases in the middle. This CDR3 is built from 13 residues. Germline assignment: CDR1 MNHEY and CDR2 SMNVEV (reference sequence). DNA for the CDR3: TGTGCCAGCAGTTTATCCGGGGAGGTGACCCAGTACTTC. It is translated as CASSLSGEVTQYF.

The V and J genes are TRBV6-2 or TRBV6-3 and TRBJ2-1; perhaps TRBD1 as D (7 bases). V shed 5 bases and J shed 6 bases, with 17 bases lying between them. The CDR3 is 15 amino acids. Germline V lookup: CDR1 MNHEY, CDR2 SVGEGT. Here the CDR3 reads CASSLLYRGGNEQFF. The DNA of the CDR3 is TGTGCCAGCAGTCTCCTATACAGGGGAGGCAATGAGCAGTTCTTC.

The rearrangement joins TRBV2 to TRBJ2-1; 10 bases align to TRBD2. Per the germline V gene, CDR1 is SNHLY and CDR2 is FYNNEI. Unmatched junction bases numbered 9, after V lost 4 bases and J lost 0 bases. This CDR3 comprises 18 residues. CDR3 sequence reads: CASSGGSGRLGSYNEQFF. The CDR3 nucleotides are TGTGCCAGCAGTGGGGGTAGCGGGAGGCTCGGCTCCTACAATGAGCAGTTCTTC.

The gene calls are TRBV19 and TRBJ1-1; D is possibly TRBD1 (5 bases). The V end was cut by 6 bases, the J end by 4 bases, with 18 bases between. CDR3 length equals 15 residues. Germline values: CDR1 LNHDA, CDR2 SQIVND (reference sequence). The CDR3 region is CASSKQVWESTEAFF. DNA of the CDR3: TGTGCCAGTAGCAAACAGGTTTGGGAATCCACTGAAGCTTTCTTT.

The chain combines TRBV6-1 with TRBJ2-7; 11 bases align to TRBD1. The CDR3 length is 15 residues. V lost 1 base, J lost 5 bases, and 4 bases stayed unmatched. From germline, CDR1 is MNHNS and CDR2 SASEGT. Here the CDR3 reads CASSEGTGGFNEQYF. CDR3 DNA: TGTGCCAGCAGTGAAGGGACAGGGGGCTTTAACGAGCAGTACTTC.

The V and J genes are TRBV27 and TRBJ1-6; D is uncertain. Germline V gives CDR1 MNHEY, CDR2 SMNVEV (reference sequence). V lost 6 bases and J lost 3, with 15 bases in between. CDR3 length equals 16 residues. As DNA, the CDR3 is TGTGCCAGCAGGGGAGGGCAGCTTCTCTATAATTCACCCCTCCACTTT. This codes for CASRGGQLLYNSPLHF.

The CDR3 here is CASGLGVTDTQYF. CDR3 DNA: TGTGCCAGCGGACTAGGGGTTACAGATACGCAGTATTTT. The chain recombines TRBV2 with TRBJ2-3; TRBD2 matches at 7 bases. V shed 8 bases and J 3 bases; nucleotides not matched to a gene: 5. Germline values: CDR1 SNHLY, CDR2 FYNNEI. The CDR3 spans 13 residues. Based on the CDR3 plus reference TRBV2 and TRBJ2-3, the full variable domain is EPEVTQTPSHQVTQMGQEVILRCVPISNHLYFYWYRQILGQKVEFLVSFYNNEISEKSEIFDDQFSVERPDGSNFTLKIRSTKLEDSAMYFCASGLGVTDTQYFGPGTRLTVL.

The chain links TRBV28 to TRBJ1-1; possibly TRBD1 for D (5 bases). V gave up 4 bases and J gave up 0 bases, with 9 bases separating them. Germline V gene lookup returns CDR1 MDHEN and CDR2 SYDVKM. The CDR3 runs 14 residues. The CDR3 is CASSSGHVNTEAFF. Written as DNA, the CDR3 is TGTGCCAGCAGTTCCGGACACGTGAACACTGAAGCTTTCTTT. Full variable domain (outside the CDR3, taken from reference TRBV28 and TRBJ1-1): DVKVTQSSRYLVKRTGEKVFLECVQDMDHENMFWYRQDPGLGLRLIYFSYDVKMKEKGDIPEGYSVSREKKERFSLILESASTNQTSMYLCASSSGHVNTEAFFGQGTRLTVV.

This clone has only one observation. V and J are TRBV28 and TRBJ1-1, with D possibly being TRBD1 (6 bases). This CDR3 comprises 14 residues. Trimming took 4 bases from V and 4 from J, leaving 13 bases between them. The V gene's germline CDR1 is MDHEN and CDR2 SYDVKM. In DNA form, the CDR3 reads TGTGCCAGCAGTTCCCCAGCAGGGGTCACTGAAGCTTTCTTT. This codes for CASSSPAGVTEAFF.

The chain carries TRBV5-1 and TRBJ2-1; 7 nucleotides line up with TRBD2. The CDR3 spans 15 residues. V dropped 1 base and J dropped 6; count of bases not matched to a gene: 7. Germline V CDR1 and CDR2: SGHRS, YFSETQ. CDR3 DNA: TGCGCCAGCAGCTTGAGCGGGGCCCAGGGCAATGAGCAGTTCTTC. The encoded protein is CASSLSGAQGNEQFF.

The sample holds one count of this clone. The chain couples TRBV5-1 to TRBJ1-2, with 7 bases aligning to TRBD1. The CDR3 covers 13 residues. Germline lookup yields CDR1 SGHRS and CDR2 YFSETQ. The V gene end was trimmed by 2 bases and the J gene end by 8 bases; junction bases not matched to a gene: 6. CDR3 sequence: CASSLGGGGGYTF. The CDR3 DNA follows: TGCGCCAGCAGCTTAGGAGGGGGCGGCGGCTACACCTTC.

The rearrangement uses TRBV28 and TRBJ2-1; D is unclear. The CDR3 spans 11 residues. CDR1 and CDR2 from the germline V gene are MDHEN and SYDVKM. V lost 6 bases to trimming and J lost 7 bases, with 7 bases between them. CDR3 residues: CASSTNNEQFF. CDR3 sequence (DNA): TGTGCCAGCAGCACAAATAATGAGCAGTTCTTC.